This T cell receptor beta chain was recorded in a study of beta chain features in type 1 diabetes. Points from the study as a whole: Type 1 diabetes patients showed a moderate but significant shortening of TCRB CDR3s in all four CD4+ subsets. Fewer junction insertions and more nucleotide deletions appeared in type 1 diabetes patients.

The germline V and J ends were trimmed by 5 bases and 1 base, with 7 bases remaining between them. The CDR3 is 13 amino acids. Germline V lookup: CDR1 LGHNT, CDR2 FRNRAP. In this sample, this clone turned up a few times. The antigen is unknown. Isolated RNA was reverse transcribed in full, so expressed TCRB transcripts were sequenced. The method was immunoSEQ multiplex PCR; TCRdb's version includes in-frame clones alone and lacks a portion of them. This sample has roughly 700,000 clones; around 15% occur once, and the top ten carry 0.022%. The rearrangement links TRBV12-5 to TRBJ2-3; D is perhaps TRBD1 (6 bases). The sequenced material came from naive CD4+ T cells from blood. The clonotype comes from a man between 18 and 29 years old with type 1 diabetes. The CDR3 sequence: CASGPGGTDTQYF. The CDR3 DNA follows: TGTGCTAGTGGTCCAGGGGGCACAGATACGCAGTATTTT. Complete variable domain (other parts from reference TRBV12-5 and TRBJ2-3): DARVTQTPRHKVTEMGQEVTMRCQPILGHNTVFWYRQTMMQGLELLAYFRNRAPLDDSGMPKDRFSAEMPDATLATLKIQPSEPRDSAVYFCASGPGGTDTQYFGPGTRLTVL.